This T cell receptor beta chain was captured in a study of T cells expressing NK-cell markers (dated by TCRdb to 2018 to 2020). Some background on the complete study: Eight or nine donors provided sorted CD3+CD56+NKG2C+, CD3+CD56+NKG2C- and CD3+CD56-NKG2C+ T-cell subsets, whose TCR beta-chain repertoires were profiled. The study sequenced eight donors, all healthy volunteers chosen at random: three men and five women. Illumina HiSeq 2000/2500, MiSeq or NextSeq was used to sequence libraries as 2 x 150 bp reads. Seven of the eight sequenced donors were HCMV-seropositive and one was HCMV-seronegative. Overall study outcomes, separate from this receptor: Those dominant clonotypes were again the most abundant among CD3+CD56-NKG2C+ cells in a few donors, at roughly 28.3-65%. In 5 to 7 donors, the dominant CD3+CD56+NKG2C+ clonotypes ranked among the top 10 CD8+ clonotypes, making up roughly 1.0-7.0% of CD8+ T cells. Whether the expanded NKG2C-expressing T cell clones were specific for HCMV antigens was left unclear.

About this clonotype: Which antigen it targets is not known.

To determine HCMV serostatus, a commercial ELISA kit was used to detect HCMV-specific IgG in serum. Peripheral blood mononuclear cells were isolated from blood by Ficoll density gradient centrifugation. TCRdb names Illumina HiSeq 2000 as the instrument used. TCR beta cDNA libraries were prepared using 5'RACE template switching, which introduced a universal primer site and unique molecular identifiers. cDNA synthesis was primed from the TCR beta constant segment, followed by two successive PCR amplification steps. Per the source publication's procedure: MIGEC was used to demultiplex reads and group the reads by UMI, and MiTCR was used to assemble and quantify clonotypes. To exclude erroneous sequences, any TCR cDNA sequence not supported by at least two reads was discarded. Downstream repertoire analysis used the tcR package, and clonotypes were matched across fractions by CDR3 nucleotide sequence plus V segment. VDJmatch was used to annotate antigen specificity against VDJdb, with one amino acid substitution in CDR3 permitted. TCRdb reprocessed the reads and provides one entry for every CDR3 protein sequence; no DNA is given. In this record, the V and J calls reflect TCRdb's handling and not the investigators' own analysis. The sample table on file contains about half a million distinct CDR3 sequences. The ten largest clonotypes hold 1.4% of the sample.

Inclusive of the bounding cysteine and phenylalanine, the CDR3 is 16 residues long. No DNA appears here. As encoded in the germline V gene, CDR1 is SGHRS while CDR2 is YFSETQ. The specimen was blood T cells: a sorted CD56 or NKG2C T cell subset, CD4+ or CD8+ T cells, or bulk PBMC T cells (not recorded which). The sequence derives from a woman aged 50 to 65 in good health. Donor details come from another sample of the same person, matched by shared clones. Recombination joined TRBV5-1 with TRBJ2-5; TCRdb selects TRBD1, and the lack of DNA leaves this call unchecked. The CDR3 corresponds to CASSLAVGDYQETQYF.